The sequence of this T cell receptor (beta chain) was determined in a study of blood T cell repertoires in COVID-19. From germline, CDR1 is GTSNPN and CDR2 SVGIG (reference sequence). CDR3 length: 13 residues. Trimming stripped 5 bases from V and 0 bases from J, with 5 bases between. This clone has more than one count but fewer than ten. In the original analysis: The authors estimated nucleated cell counts from reference gene primer amplification. TCRdb's table, derived via immunoSEQ multiplex PCR, lists solely in-frame clones and lacks some. V, J and clone size were drawn from that table, and D and trimming were deduced from the DNA. Here the sample spans about 370,000 clones, roughly nine tenths being singletons. Recruitment covered under 25 US areas and drew participants whose ages spanned roughly 18 to 95 years.

The chain couples TRBV30 to TRBJ1-6, with a possible D match to TRBD1 (5 bases). This sequence was found in a man aged 18 to 30 who had recovered from COVID-19. The sequenced sample consisted of PBMCs or T cells enriched from blood (not recorded which). The CDR3 is CAWDSSYNSPLHF. Written as DNA, the CDR3 is TGTGCCTGGGACAGCTCCTATAATTCACCCCTCCACTTT.